This TCR beta chain originates from a study of blood T cells in healthy people across ages. Study findings and constraints: In the absence of known donor CMV status, changes in expanded clonotypes were possibly confounded.

Germline V gene lookup returns CDR1 GTSNPN and CDR2 SVGIG (reference sequence). V dropped 0 bases and J dropped 2 bases, with 5 bases sitting between them. There are 12 residues in the CDR3. In this sample, this clonotype turned up many times. Its matching antigen is unknown. The study drew donors from healthy Caucasian individuals in Russia aged roughly 6 to 90. The second PCR ran roughly 6 to 11 cycles with a sample-barcoded 5' primer and J-beta primers. All cDNA molecules were each tagged by a template-switch adaptor with 12 random nucleotides. Each of the samples gave a minimum of 2.5 million paired-end reads that contained CDR3. Each CDR3 protein is one row after TCRdb ran MiXCR on the 5' RACE reads. Altogether about 650,000 distinct CDR3 sequences are present, about 30% being singletons, with the ten largest covering 15%.

This receptor was obtained from a woman aged 80 or over in good health. The genes are TRBV30 and TRBJ2-7, with D uncertain. Input material: blood. The CDR3 loop is CAWSVGPYEQYF. The CDR3 DNA sequence: TGTGCCTGGAGTGTAGGGCCCTACGAGCAGTACTTC.